These T cell receptor beta chains were read from a single sample in a study of blood T cell repertoires in COVID-19. Sequencing used immunoSEQ multiplex PCR; TCRdb keeps in-frame clones, though not all of them. The sample contains roughly 97,000 clones, around 87% of which appear only once. Sequencing used peripheral blood. These TCRs come from a human donor in a cohort sampled during active COVID-19. The CDR3 runs from the conserved cysteine through the conserved F or W. D genes are given only for firm matches. Expanded clones get a size class; other rows say once, few or many, or leave the size out.

j_call: TRBJ2-7
d_call: .
clone_size: .
v_call: TRBV7-2
cdr3_length: 14
cdr3_nt: TGTGCCAGCAGCTCCCCGGGGGGCCGCAACGAGCAGTACTTC
cdr3_aa: CASSSPGGRNEQYF

j_call: TRBJ1-2
d_call: TRBD1
clone_size: .
v_call: TRBV24-1
cdr3_length: 14
cdr3_nt: TGTGCCACCAGCCACGACAGGGCAAACTATGGCTACACCTTC
cdr3_aa: CATSHDRANYGYTF

j_call: TRBJ2-7
d_call: TRBD2
clone_size: .
v_call: TRBV27
cdr3_length: 14
cdr3_nt: TGTGCCAGCAGTCCTCAGGGGACTAGTGGCGAGCAGTACTTC
cdr3_aa: CASSPQGTSGEQYF

j_call: TRBJ1-6
d_call: .
clone_size: .
v_call: TRBV9
cdr3_length: 14
cdr3_nt: TGTGCCAGCAGCGTAGCTCAGGTTAATTCACCCCTCCACTTT
cdr3_aa: CASSVAQVNSPLHF

j_call: TRBJ2-5
d_call: .
clone_size: .
v_call: TRBV12-5
cdr3_length: 15
cdr3_nt: TGTGCTAGTGGTTTCTCGGCGGAGGGTATGGAGACCCAGTACTTC
cdr3_aa: CASGFSAEGMETQYF

j_call: TRBJ2-1
d_call: TRBD2
clone_size: once
v_call: TRBV2
cdr3_length: 13
cdr3_nt: TGTGCCAGCACGAGCGGGAGGTTCAGTGAGCAGTTCTTC
cdr3_aa: CASTSGRFSEQFF

j_call: TRBJ2-1
d_call: .
clone_size: .
v_call: TRBV4-1
cdr3_length: 16
cdr3_nt: TGCGCCAGCAGCCAAGACGAGGTGGGATACGGGGTTGAGCAGTTCTTC
cdr3_aa: CASSQDEVGYGVEQFF

j_call: TRBJ1-4
d_call: .
clone_size: .
v_call: TRBV7-2
cdr3_length: 15
cdr3_nt: TGTGCCAGCAGCCCCCGACAGGAGGCTAATGAAAAACTGTTTTTT
cdr3_aa: CASSPRQEANEKLFF

j_call: TRBJ1-1
d_call: .
clone_size: .
v_call: TRBV6-5
cdr3_length: 13
cdr3_nt: TGTGCCAGCCCGAGCGGCCCGGTCACTGAAGCTTTCTTT
cdr3_aa: CASPSGPVTEAFF

j_call: TRBJ2-1
d_call: TRBD1
clone_size: .
v_call: TRBV6-5
cdr3_length: 14
cdr3_nt: TGTGCCAGCAGTTTCGGGACAGTTCTTTCTGAGCAGTTCTTC
cdr3_aa: CASSFGTVLSEQFF

j_call: TRBJ2-7
d_call: TRBD2
clone_size: few
v_call: TRBV7-2
cdr3_length: 16
cdr3_nt: TGTGCCAGCAGCCCGTATACTAGCGGGAGAAACTACGAGCAGTACTTC
cdr3_aa: CASSPYTSGRNYEQYF

j_call: TRBJ2-1
d_call: .
clone_size: .
v_call: TRBV27
cdr3_length: 13
cdr3_nt: TGTGCCAGCAGTTTCAGTCGCGGGAATGAGCAGTTCTTC
cdr3_aa: CASSFSRGNEQFF

j_call: TRBJ2-7
d_call: TRBD2
clone_size: .
v_call: TRBV13
cdr3_length: 13
cdr3_nt: TGTGCCAGCAGCTCTATCGGCGGGGGCGAGCAGTACTTC
cdr3_aa: CASSSIGGGEQYF

j_call: TRBJ2-7
d_call: TRBD1
clone_size: few
v_call: TRBV29-1
cdr3_length: 13
cdr3_nt: TGCAGCGTTTCAGGGACAGGGTCCTACGAGCAGTACTTC
cdr3_aa: CSVSGTGSYEQYF

j_call: TRBJ2-2
d_call: .
clone_size: .
v_call: TRBV19
cdr3_length: 12
cdr3_nt: TGTGCCAGTAGTACCGGGTCCGGGGAGCTGTTTTTT
cdr3_aa: CASSTGSGELFF

j_call: TRBJ1-3
d_call: .
clone_size: .
v_call: TRBV28
cdr3_length: 15
cdr3_nt: TGTGCCAGCAGTTCTGACTACATACCTGGAAACACCATATATTTT
cdr3_aa: CASSSDYIPGNTIYF

j_call: TRBJ1-6
d_call: TRBD1
clone_size: .
v_call: TRBV18
cdr3_length: 15
cdr3_nt: TGTGCCAGCTCCCAAGACAGGGGGCAAAGCAAACCCCTCCACTTT
cdr3_aa: CASSQDRGQSKPLHF

j_call: TRBJ2-7
d_call: .
clone_size: .
v_call: TRBV2
cdr3_length: 16
cdr3_nt: TGTGCCAGCAGTGAAGAGAGACAGGTATGGGGCAACGAGCAGTACTTC
cdr3_aa: CASSEERQVWGNEQYF

j_call: TRBJ2-2
d_call: .
clone_size: .
v_call: TRBV5-6
cdr3_length: 17
cdr3_nt: TGTGCCAGCAGCGTCAGTACAGGGTTCTGGAACACCGGGGAGCTGTTTTTT
cdr3_aa: CASSVSTGFWNTGELFF

j_call: TRBJ2-3
d_call: .
clone_size: .
v_call: TRBV2
cdr3_length: 14
cdr3_nt: TGTGCCAGCAGTGCCGGGACTAGCACAGATACGCAGTATTTT
cdr3_aa: CASSAGTSTDTQYF

j_call: TRBJ1-6
d_call: .
clone_size: .
v_call: TRBV6-5
cdr3_length: 15
cdr3_nt: TGTGCCAGCAGCCCCCAACAGGGTTTCAATTCACCCCTCCACTTT
cdr3_aa: CASSPQQGFNSPLHF

j_call: TRBJ1-2
d_call: .
clone_size: .
v_call: TRBV6-1
cdr3_length: 19
cdr3_nt: TGTGCCAGCAGTGCCTCCTTGTCCCACCGAGACACAGGGACCTATGGCTACACCTTC
cdr3_aa: CASSASLSHRDTGTYGYTF

j_call: TRBJ1-1
d_call: TRBD1
clone_size: few
v_call: TRBV19
cdr3_length: 15
cdr3_nt: TGTGCCAGTAGCCTCCGAGGACAGGGGGGTACTGAAGCTTTCTTT
cdr3_aa: CASSLRGQGGTEAFF

j_call: TRBJ2-5
d_call: TRBD2
clone_size: .
v_call: TRBV3-1/TRBV3-2
cdr3_length: 13
cdr3_nt: TGTGCCAGCAGCCTCGGGAGGGGTGAGACCCAGTACTTC
cdr3_aa: CASSLGRGETQYF

j_call: TRBJ2-7
d_call: .
clone_size: .
v_call: TRBV10-3
cdr3_length: 15
cdr3_nt: TGTGCCATCACAAATAATCTGCGGGGGCCGTACGAGCAGTACTTC
cdr3_aa: CAITNNLRGPYEQYF

j_call: TRBJ2-7
d_call: TRBD2
clone_size: .
v_call: TRBV7-9
cdr3_length: 16
cdr3_nt: TGTGCCAGCAGCCGACGGGGGGGTTTCAGCTCCTACGAGCAGTACTTC
cdr3_aa: CASSRRGGFSSYEQYF

j_call: TRBJ2-7
d_call: TRBD2
clone_size: .
v_call: TRBV7-3
cdr3_length: 15
cdr3_nt: TGTGCCAGCAGCCCCGATGGGGCTAGCGGTTACGAGCAGTACTTC
cdr3_aa: CASSPDGASGYEQYF

j_call: TRBJ2-1
d_call: .
clone_size: .
v_call: TRBV11-1
cdr3_length: 12
cdr3_nt: TGTGCCAGCAGCCGACAGAACAATGAGCAGTTCTTC
cdr3_aa: CASSRQNNEQFF

j_call: TRBJ1-4
d_call: .
clone_size: .
v_call: TRBV7-8
cdr3_length: 14
cdr3_nt: TGTGCCAGCAGCTTAGGACAGAATAATGAAAAACTGTTTTTT
cdr3_aa: CASSLGQNNEKLFF

j_call: TRBJ1-1
d_call: .
clone_size: .
v_call: TRBV10-3
cdr3_length: 13
cdr3_nt: TGTGCCACGACTACTCGGGCAGACGGTGAAGCTTTCTTT
cdr3_aa: CATTTRADGEAFF

j_call: TRBJ1-2
d_call: .
clone_size: .
v_call: TRBV10-3
cdr3_length: 13
cdr3_nt: TGTGCCATCAGTGAAGGGCCGGGGTCGAGTTACACCTTC
cdr3_aa: CAISEGPGSSYTF

j_call: TRBJ1-6
d_call: .
clone_size: .
v_call: TRBV3-1/TRBV3-2
cdr3_length: 17
cdr3_nt: TGTGCCAGCAGCCCCTCTGGGGGCAGCTCCTATAATTCACCCCTCCACTTT
cdr3_aa: CASSPSGGSSYNSPLHF

j_call: TRBJ2-1
d_call: .
clone_size: .
v_call: TRBV19
cdr3_length: 15
cdr3_nt: TGTGCCAGTAGTAGTAGGGGCTTAACCTACAATGAGCAGTTCTTC
cdr3_aa: CASSSRGLTYNEQFF

j_call: TRBJ2-7
d_call: .
clone_size: .
v_call: TRBV6-5
cdr3_length: 12
cdr3_nt: TGTGCCAGCAGTACGGGACTCCACGAGCAGTACTTC
cdr3_aa: CASSTGLHEQYF

j_call: TRBJ2-5
d_call: .
clone_size: .
v_call: TRBV5-1
cdr3_length: 14
cdr3_nt: TGCGCCAGCAGCACGCGGGGCCAGCAAGAGACCCAGTACTTC
cdr3_aa: CASSTRGQQETQYF

j_call: TRBJ2-5
d_call: TRBD1
clone_size: .
v_call: TRBV7-6
cdr3_length: 16
cdr3_nt: TGTGCCAGCAGCTTACACCAGACAGGGCTAATAAAGACCCAGTACTTC
cdr3_aa: CASSLHQTGLIKTQYF

j_call: TRBJ2-1
d_call: TRBD1
clone_size: .
v_call: TRBV20-1
cdr3_length: 17
cdr3_nt: TGCAGTGCTAGTCCGCGGGGGACAGGGTCCCCCTACAATGAGCAGTTCTTC
cdr3_aa: CSASPRGTGSPYNEQFF

j_call: TRBJ2-3
d_call: TRBD1
clone_size: .
v_call: TRBV6-6
cdr3_length: 18
cdr3_nt: TGTGCCAGCAGTCAGCGCAAACAGGGGGTATCTAGCACAGATACGCAGTATTTT
cdr3_aa: CASSQRKQGVSSTDTQYF

j_call: TRBJ2-7
d_call: TRBD2
clone_size: .
v_call: TRBV6-5
cdr3_length: 14
cdr3_nt: TGTGCCTTATTAGGCGGGACTATTCCCTACGAGCAGTACTTC
cdr3_aa: CALLGGTIPYEQYF

j_call: TRBJ2-1
d_call: .
clone_size: .
v_call: TRBV6-1
cdr3_length: 14
cdr3_nt: TGTGCCAGCAGCGAAGGGGCCAGGGACAATGAGCAGTTCTTC
cdr3_aa: CASSEGARDNEQFF

j_call: TRBJ2-7
d_call: TRBD2
clone_size: .
v_call: TRBV19
cdr3_length: 16
cdr3_nt: TGTGCCAGTAGTTCGCAAAGCGGGAGGCCCTCCTACGAGCAGTACTTC
cdr3_aa: CASSSQSGRPSYEQYF

j_call: TRBJ2-1
d_call: TRBD2
clone_size: .
v_call: TRBV19
cdr3_length: 17
cdr3_nt: TGTGCCAGTACTCGTGTGGCTAGCGGGATACCCTACAATGAGCAGTTCTTC
cdr3_aa: CASTRVASGIPYNEQFF

j_call: TRBJ2-2
d_call: .
clone_size: .
v_call: TRBV27
cdr3_length: 15
cdr3_nt: TGTGCCAGCAGTTGGGACTGGGTAGACACCGGGGAGCTGTTTTTT
cdr3_aa: CASSWDWVDTGELFF

j_call: TRBJ2-3
d_call: TRBD2
clone_size: .
v_call: TRBV24-1
cdr3_length: 18
cdr3_nt: TGTGCCACCAGTGATTTGGGAGGACTAGCGGCAAACACAGATACGCAGTATTTT
cdr3_aa: CATSDLGGLAANTDTQYF

j_call: TRBJ2-5
d_call: TRBD2
clone_size: .
v_call: TRBV19
cdr3_length: 17
cdr3_nt: TGTGCCAGTAGGAAAACCGGGACTAGTCTCTCCCAAGAGACCCAGTACTTC
cdr3_aa: CASRKTGTSLSQETQYF

j_call: TRBJ2-3
d_call: .
clone_size: .
v_call: TRBV5-1
cdr3_length: 15
cdr3_nt: TGCGCCAGCCGGGCTGCCATGGGAGGCACAGATACGCAGTATTTT
cdr3_aa: CASRAAMGGTDTQYF

j_call: TRBJ2-5
d_call: .
clone_size: once
v_call: TRBV5-6
cdr3_length: 15
cdr3_nt: TGTGCCAGCAGCTCCGGGCCCCAGGCAGGGGAGACCCAGTACTTC
cdr3_aa: CASSSGPQAGETQYF

j_call: TRBJ2-5
d_call: TRBD2
clone_size: .
v_call: TRBV7-9
cdr3_length: 16
cdr3_nt: TGTGCCAGCAGCTCTCCCCCACGGGGGGTAAGAGAGACCCAGTACTTC
cdr3_aa: CASSSPPRGVRETQYF

j_call: TRBJ2-2
d_call: .
clone_size: .
v_call: TRBV7-9
cdr3_length: 16
cdr3_nt: TGTGCCAGCAGCTTAGGAATGGGGAGGAACACCGGGGAGCTGTTTTTT
cdr3_aa: CASSLGMGRNTGELFF

j_call: TRBJ2-5
d_call: TRBD1
clone_size: .
v_call: TRBV2
cdr3_length: 15
cdr3_nt: TGTGCCAGCAAAATACTAGGGACAGGAGGAGAGACCCAGTACTTC
cdr3_aa: CASKILGTGGETQYF

j_call: TRBJ1-3
d_call: TRBD1
clone_size: .
v_call: TRBV29-1
cdr3_length: 16
cdr3_nt: TGCAGCGTCGCCGGGACAGGGGGCCTCTCTGGAAACACCATATATTTT
cdr3_aa: CSVAGTGGLSGNTIYF

j_call: TRBJ1-3
d_call: TRBD1
clone_size: .
v_call: TRBV11-2
cdr3_length: 14
cdr3_nt: TGTGCCAGCAGCTTAATGGCCAGGGGGAACACCATATATTTT
cdr3_aa: CASSLMARGNTIYF

j_call: TRBJ1-5
d_call: .
clone_size: .
v_call: TRBV6-5
cdr3_length: 14
cdr3_nt: TGTGCCAGCAGTTATGGGCGTCGAGATCAGCCCCAGCATTTT
cdr3_aa: CASSYGRRDQPQHF

j_call: TRBJ2-2
d_call: .
clone_size: .
v_call: TRBV18
cdr3_length: 16
cdr3_nt: TGTGCCAGCTCGTCACCGGGTTCCCCGAACACCGGGGAGCTGTTTTTT
cdr3_aa: CASSSPGSPNTGELFF

j_call: TRBJ1-6
d_call: .
clone_size: .
v_call: TRBV4-3
cdr3_length: 16
cdr3_nt: TGCGCCAGCAGCCAAGACGTACGAGGGTTCGGTTCACCCCTCCACTTT
cdr3_aa: CASSQDVRGFGSPLHF